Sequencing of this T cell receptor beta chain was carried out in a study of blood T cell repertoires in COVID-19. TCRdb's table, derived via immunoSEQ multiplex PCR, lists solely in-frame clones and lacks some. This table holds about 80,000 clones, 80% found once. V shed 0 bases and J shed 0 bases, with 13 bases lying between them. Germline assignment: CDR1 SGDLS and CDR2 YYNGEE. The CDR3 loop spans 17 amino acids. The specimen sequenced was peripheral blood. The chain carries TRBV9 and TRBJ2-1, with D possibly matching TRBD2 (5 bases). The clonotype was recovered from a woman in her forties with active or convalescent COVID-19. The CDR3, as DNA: TGTGCCAGCAGCGTAGGGCTAGCTCATAGCTCCTACAATGAGCAGTTCTTC. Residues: CASSVGLAHSSYNEQFF.